Listed below are T cell receptor beta chains from one sample, sequenced in a study of cytomegalovirus exposure and HLA in healthy donors. Profiled with immunoSEQ multiplex PCR; TCRdb holds only in-frame clones, not every one. This sample has roughly 97,000 clones; roughly 80% occur once, and the top ten carry around 1.5%. The sample consisted of PBMCs. The receptors come from a woman aged 40 to 50 in good health and CMV-seronegative. Both conserved end residues are part of each CDR3. Each record gives: CDR3 protein, V gene, clone size, J gene. The size of a clone is reported for some rows only, either as once, few or many, or as a class for expanded clones.

cdr3_aa: CASSLGTGNGRYGYTF
v_call: TRBV27
clone_size: few
j_call: TRBJ1-2

cdr3_aa: CASSLTGEGGNEKLFF
v_call: TRBV28
clone_size: .
j_call: TRBJ1-4

cdr3_aa: CASSQDWGHGYTF
v_call: TRBV4-1
clone_size: .
j_call: TRBJ1-2

cdr3_aa: CAVRGVGTDTQYF
v_call: TRBV6-1
clone_size: .
j_call: TRBJ2-3

cdr3_aa: CASSIVSSGRGQPQHF
v_call: TRBV19
clone_size: few
j_call: TRBJ1-5

cdr3_aa: CASSTQGANNEQFF
v_call: TRBV7-2
clone_size: .
j_call: TRBJ2-1

cdr3_aa: CASSLPGGGSDTQYF
v_call: TRBV5-1
clone_size: .
j_call: TRBJ2-3

cdr3_aa: CASSGGYEQYF
v_call: TRBV6-1
clone_size: .
j_call: TRBJ2-7

cdr3_aa: CASSLGLAGGAIYEQYF
v_call: TRBV28
clone_size: .
j_call: TRBJ2-7

cdr3_aa: CASSKSGTGGEKLFF
v_call: TRBV9
clone_size: .
j_call: TRBJ1-4

cdr3_aa: CASRSSAGLQADEQFF
v_call: TRBV27
clone_size: .
j_call: TRBJ2-1

cdr3_aa: CASSYQGRSGYTF
v_call: TRBV6-5
clone_size: .
j_call: TRBJ1-2

cdr3_aa: CASSHGQGETQYF
v_call: TRBV7-3
clone_size: .
j_call: TRBJ2-5

cdr3_aa: CASSPGQEGLILAKNIQYF
v_call: TRBV28
clone_size: .
j_call: TRBJ2-4

cdr3_aa: CASSFGAGEHYEQYF
v_call: TRBV5-1
clone_size: .
j_call: TRBJ2-7

cdr3_aa: CASSGLAETYEQYF
v_call: TRBV28
clone_size: .
j_call: TRBJ2-7

cdr3_aa: CASSSNRGAQYGYTF
v_call: TRBV28
clone_size: .
j_call: TRBJ1-2

cdr3_aa: CASSSTGSNSPLHF
v_call: TRBV6-6
clone_size: .
j_call: TRBJ1-6

cdr3_aa: CASSLRSGRAQETQYF
v_call: TRBV7-2
clone_size: few
j_call: TRBJ2-5

cdr3_aa: CASSFQGREQYF
v_call: TRBV28
clone_size: .
j_call: TRBJ2-7

cdr3_aa: CASSLGGTADTQYF
v_call: TRBV6-4
clone_size: .
j_call: TRBJ2-3

cdr3_aa: CASSSLDSGNTIYF
v_call: TRBV7-9
clone_size: once
j_call: TRBJ1-3

cdr3_aa: CASSREGASGNTIYF
v_call: TRBV6-1
clone_size: few
j_call: TRBJ1-3

cdr3_aa: CASSESSGKDYEQYF
v_call: TRBV25-1
clone_size: .
j_call: TRBJ2-7

cdr3_aa: CASSLEGGQPQHF
v_call: TRBV7-9
clone_size: once
j_call: TRBJ1-5

cdr3_aa: CASSQEWSSGNYGYTF
v_call: TRBV4-3
clone_size: .
j_call: TRBJ1-2

cdr3_aa: CASSRTRGQLLNQPQHF
v_call: TRBV5-6
clone_size: once
j_call: TRBJ1-5

cdr3_aa: CASKDSQETQYF
v_call: TRBV5-4
clone_size: .
j_call: TRBJ2-5

cdr3_aa: CASRDRSYSSNQPQHF
v_call: TRBV27
clone_size: .
j_call: TRBJ1-5

cdr3_aa: CASSLGTGTRDSQYF
v_call: TRBV5-1
clone_size: .
j_call: TRBJ2-5

cdr3_aa: CASSSAHGNTIYF
v_call: TRBV7-7
clone_size: few
j_call: TRBJ1-3

cdr3_aa: CAIRYGSQETQYF
v_call: TRBV10-3
clone_size: .
j_call: TRBJ2-5

cdr3_aa: CASSIGQGFYGYTF
v_call: TRBV19
clone_size: .
j_call: TRBJ1-2

cdr3_aa: CASSMGTEKAGNEQFF
v_call: TRBV19
clone_size: .
j_call: TRBJ2-1

cdr3_aa: CASSEGGQPQHF
v_call: TRBV25-1
clone_size: .
j_call: TRBJ1-5

cdr3_aa: CASGKGQEVHEQYF
v_call: TRBV6-4
clone_size: .
j_call: TRBJ2-7

cdr3_aa: CSVHSGGDLDEQYF
v_call: TRBV29-1
clone_size: few
j_call: TRBJ2-7

cdr3_aa: CASSMREGYEQFF
v_call: TRBV5-1
clone_size: .
j_call: TRBJ2-1

cdr3_aa: CSVEVGQGGTDTQYF
v_call: TRBV29-1
clone_size: .
j_call: TRBJ2-3

cdr3_aa: CASSLAIGTGGQPQHF
v_call: TRBV5-8
clone_size: .
j_call: TRBJ1-5

cdr3_aa: CASSEGTGGNEQFF
v_call: TRBV6-4
clone_size: .
j_call: TRBJ2-1

cdr3_aa: CASSFMRTGELFF
v_call: TRBV27
clone_size: .
j_call: TRBJ2-2

cdr3_aa: CASSPPTQDEQYF
v_call: TRBV18
clone_size: .
j_call: TRBJ2-7

cdr3_aa: CASSRSSLPDEQYF
v_call: TRBV19
clone_size: .
j_call: TRBJ2-7

cdr3_aa: CASSLSGPQQGRLNEKLFF
v_call: TRBV7-3
clone_size: .
j_call: TRBJ1-4

cdr3_aa: CASSPRGGYTGELFF
v_call: TRBV5-6
clone_size: .
j_call: TRBJ2-2

cdr3_aa: CASSIMGGQISNQPQHF
v_call: TRBV19
clone_size: .
j_call: TRBJ1-5

cdr3_aa: CASSYRERKTQYF
v_call: TRBV11-2
clone_size: once
j_call: TRBJ2-5

cdr3_aa: CAIWAPAGDSNYEQYF
v_call: TRBV7-2
clone_size: once
j_call: TRBJ2-7

cdr3_aa: CASSFQGEIYYGYTF
v_call: TRBV28
clone_size: .
j_call: TRBJ1-2